The 10 T cell receptor beta chains in this list originate from one sample, sequenced in a study of shared clonotypes between healthy human individuals. The data were produced by immunoSEQ multiplex PCR, yet TCRdb's version contains in-frame clones alone and is incomplete. Of some 1 million clones detected, about 74% appear once; the ten largest clones hold around 1.5%. The sequenced sample consisted of memory CD4+ T cells sorted from blood. Subset noted: CD45RA-negative fraction. These receptor sequences come from a man aged 18 to 35 in good health.

This sequence joins TRBV2 and TRBJ2-1; tentatively, D is TRBD2 (6 bases). Germline assignment: CDR1 SNHLY and CDR2 FYNNEI. The CDR3 is made up of 11 amino acids. Trimming cost V 6 bases and J 13 bases, with 13 bases left between them. The CDR3 nucleotides read TGTGCCAGCAGCCTCGGGGAGGCTCAGTTCTTC. Translated: CASSLGEAQFF. Looking up the rest from reference TRBV2 and TRBJ2-1 gives the full variable domain: EPEVTQTPSHQVTQMGQEVILRCVPISNHLYFYWYRQILGQKVEFLVSFYNNEISEKSEIFDDQFSVERPDGSNFTLKIRSTKLEDSAMYFCASSLGEAQFFGPGTRLTVL.

The chain employs TRBV4-1 and TRBJ2-2; 11 bases map to TRBD1. Germline V CDR1 and CDR2: MGHRA, YSYEKL. V lost 4 bases, J lost 6 bases, and 7 bases stayed unmatched. This CDR3 contains 16 residues. The CDR3 nucleotides read TGCGCCAGCAGCCCCAAAGGACAGGGGGCTGCCGGGGAGCTGTTTTTT. This codes for CASSPKGQGAAGELFF.

On this clone: This sample also contains other DNA sequences that code for the same CDR3. The chain is built from TRBV11-2 and TRBJ2-7; no clear D. V lost 1 base and J 0 bases, leaving 7 bases between the germline ends. The CDR3 totals 14 residues. CDR1 is SGHAT, CDR2 FQNNGV, per germline. CDR3 loop: CASSLGRASYEQYF. The CDR3 region has the DNA TGTGCCAGCAGCTTAGGACGGGCCTCCTACGAGCAGTACTTC.

This clone was counted at least ten times. CDR3 loop: CASRGRGSVNSPLHF. As DNA, the CDR3 is TGTGCCAGCAGAGGCCGGGGCAGTGTTAATTCACCCCTCCACTTT. The genes are TRBV7-2 and TRBJ1-6; D is possibly TRBD1 (5 bases). With 6 bases removed from V and 6 bases from J, the gap between germline ends came to 15 bases. Germline assignment: CDR1 SGHTA and CDR2 FQGNSA. This CDR3 is built from 15 residues.

The chain joins TRBV19 to TRBJ1-4; 7 bases are shared with TRBD1. Per germline, CDR1 LNHDA and CDR2 SQIVND (reference sequence). V dropped 5 bases and J dropped 7; count of bases not matched to a gene: 10. The CDR3 consists of 15 residues. CDR3 DNA sequence: TGTGCCAGTAGTCTCCAGAGACAGGGTGGTGAAAAACTGTTTTTT. Translating gives CASSLQRQGGEKLFF.

This clone was seen once. The chain couples TRBV5-6 to TRBJ2-7, with D possibly matching TRBD1 (6 bases). This CDR3 spans 13 amino acids. V was cut by 4 bases and J by 0 bases, with 8 bases left in between. The V gene's germline CDR1 is SGHDT and CDR2 YYEEEE. In nucleotides, the CDR3 is TGTGCCAGCAGCACAGGGAACTCCTACGAGCAGTACTTC. Its protein is CASSTGNSYEQYF.

This chain uses TRBV6-1 with TRBJ1-5, with D perhaps matching TRBD1 (6 bases). From germline, CDR1 is MNHNS and CDR2 SASEGT. The CDR3 sequence is 14 residues long. Trimming removed 10 bases at V and 3 bases at J, with 16 bases between. The CDR3 DNA is TGTGCCATCAAAAGGGGGACAAACAATCAGCCCCAGCATTTT. Amino acid sequence: CAIKRGTNNQPQHF.

This rearrangement joins TRBV6-1 to TRBJ2-3; D tentatively reads TRBD1 or TRBD2 (5 bases each). Germline V gives CDR1 MNHNS, CDR2 SASEGT. The V end was cut by 8 bases, the J end by 0 bases, with 6 bases between. The CDR3 spans 12 residues. CDR3 nucleotide sequence: TGTGCCAGCGGGGGTAGCACAGATACGCAGTATTTT. This codes for CASGGSTDTQYF.

The chain recombines TRBV4-1 with TRBJ2-3, with D tentatively TRBD1 or TRBD2 (5 bases each). Trimming cost V 6 bases and J 2 bases, with 12 bases left between them. The CDR3 contains 14 residues. Germline lookup yields CDR1 MGHRA and CDR2 YSYEKL. The CDR3 nucleotides are TGCGCCAGCAGACCTGGGACCTACACAGATACGCAGTATTTT. It is translated as CASRPGTYTDTQYF.

This clone was seen a few times. This chain links TRBV18 with TRBJ1-5, with TRBD1 matching 8 bases. With 4 bases clipped from V and 4 bases from J, the junction kept 3 bases outside the gene matches. CDR3 size: 14 residues. Germline CDR1 reads KGHSH; CDR2 reads LQKENI. CDR3 nucleotide sequence: TGTGCCAGCTCACAACAGGGGGGGAATCAGCCCCAGCATTTT. Protein sequence: CASSQQGGNQPQHF. The entire variable domain, with the rest obtained from reference TRBV18 and TRBJ1-5, is as follows: NAGVMQNPRHLVRRRGQEARLRCSPMKGHSHVYWYRQLPEEGLKFMVYLQKENIIDESGMPKERFSAEFPKEGPSILRIQQVVRGDSAAYFCASSQQGGNQPQHFGDGTRLSIL.